The 25 T cell receptor beta chains presented below share a single source sample, sequenced in a study of radiotherapy plus CTLA-4 blockade in lung cancer. TCRdb's copy holds only in-frame clones and misses some; the assay was immunoSEQ multiplex PCR. This table holds approximately 69,000 clones, around 82% found once. The starting material was peripheral blood, obtained from a patient treated with radiotherapy plus ipilimumab. The receptor set was obtained from a human donor with non-small cell lung cancer who had a complete response to radiotherapy plus ipilimumab.

V gene TRBV5-8 combines with J gene TRBJ2-7; the match to TRBD2 covers 13 bases. This CDR3 has 19 residues. The germline gives CDR1 SGHTS, CDR2 YDEGEE. The J segment lost 7 bases and the V segment lost 4 bases, leaving 20 bases of the junction unmatched. CDR3 bases: TGTGCCAGCAGCGGCCGACGGACTAGCGGGAGAGGCATGCTTCGGGAGCAGTACGTC. It yields the protein CASSGRRTSGRGMLREQYV.

There are a few counts of this clone. V is TRBV9 and J is TRBJ1-1; D gene unclear. The CDR3 contains 13 residues. The ends were cut back, 4 bases at V and 3 bases at J, with 10 bases in the middle. Germline V gene sequence: CDR1 SGDLS, CDR2 YYNGEE. CDR3 loop: CASSLGRDTEAFF. The CDR3 bases are TGTGCCAGCAGCCTAGGGAGGGACACTGAAGCTTTCTTT.

This clone was counted once. The CDR3 coding sequence is TGCGCCAGCCGGGGGACAGGGAATTACGAGCAGTACGTC. Residues: CASRGTGNYEQYV. The chain employs TRBV5-1 and TRBJ2-7; 9 nucleotides align to TRBD1. In germline, CDR1 is SGHRS, CDR2 YFSETQ. The CDR3 loop spans 13 amino acids. Trimming cost V 7 bases and J 4 bases; bases outside gene matches: 6.

V is TRBV4-1 and J is TRBJ2-2; either TRBD1 or TRBD2 may supply D (7 bases each). Per germline, CDR1 MGHRA and CDR2 YSYEKL. V was cut by 4 bases and J by 7 bases, with 16 bases left in between. The CDR3 totals 15 residues. The CDR3 loop is CASSPWGRDSGELFF. The CDR3 DNA follows: TGCGCCAGCAGCCCCTGGGGGAGGGACAGCGGGGAGCTGTTTTTT.

In its sample, this clone was seen a few times. The CDR3 loop reads CASSIGYSLSGNTIYF. The CDR3 DNA reads as TGTGCCAGTAGTATAGGATACAGCCTCTCTGGAAACACCATATATTTT. The chain employs TRBV19 and TRBJ1-3; D gene ambiguous. This CDR3 has 16 residues. CDR1 and CDR2 (germline): LNHDA, SQIVND (reference sequence). Trimming took off 1 base at V and 0 bases at J, with 10 bases between the two ends. The full variable domain, rest sourced from reference TRBV19 and TRBJ1-3, is DGGITQSPKYLFRKEGQNVTLSCEQNLNHDAMYWYRQDPGQGLRLIYYSQIVNDFQKGDIAEGYSVSREKKESFPLTVTSAQKNPTAFYLCASSIGYSLSGNTIYFGEGSWLTVV.

DNA of the CDR3: TGTGCCAGCAGTTTAACCGGGTTCCTGGGTTCGGGGTATAGCAATCAGCCCCAGCATTTT. Encoded protein: CASSLTGFLGSGYSNQPQHF. The chain employs TRBV28 and TRBJ1-5; no firm D call. Germline values: CDR1 MDHEN, CDR2 SYDVKM. V was cut by 2 bases and J by 0 bases, with 23 bases left in between. CDR3 size: 20 residues.

The chain combines TRBV7-2 with TRBJ1-1; TRBD1 agrees at 12 bases. The CDR3 is made up of 15 amino acids. Losses at the gene ends were 5 bases for V and 7 bases for J; bases not matched to a gene: 8. Germline V gene data show CDR1 as SGHTA and CDR2 as FQGNSA. CDR3 sequence (DNA): TGTGCCAGCAGCAAACCGGGACAGGGGGCGCATGAAGCTTTCTTT. Translating it yields CASSKPGQGAHEAFF.

A few counts support this clone. The genes are TRBV29-1 and TRBJ1-2; D possibly corresponds to TRBD1 (6 bases). Germline CDR1 SQVTM, CDR2 ANQGSEA. Between the trimmed V and J ends, which lost 3 bases and 4 bases, there was a span of 15 bases. The CDR3 runs to 14 residues. The CDR3 loop is CSVEGGGQVYGYTF. As DNA, the CDR3 is TGCAGCGTTGAGGGCGGGGGGCAAGTCTATGGCTACACCTTC. The full variable domain, rest sourced from reference TRBV29-1 and TRBJ1-2, is SAVISQKPSRDICQRGTSLTIQCQVDSQVTMMFWYRQQPGQSLTLIATANQGSEATYESGFVIDKFPISRPNLTFSTLTVSNMSPEDSSIYLCSVEGGGQVYGYTFGSGTRLTVV.

The CDR3 region has the DNA TGCAGCGTTAATAGAATCTATAGCAATCAGCCCCAGCATTTT. It codes for CSVNRIYSNQPQHF. V usage is TRBV29-1 and J usage is TRBJ1-5; D is uncertain. CDR1 is SQVTM, CDR2 ANQGSEA, per germline. This CDR3 has 14 amino acids. With 5 bases removed from V and 0 bases from J, the gap between germline ends came to 11 bases.

The J gene is TRBJ1-2, the V gene TRBV29-1; possibly TRBD1 for D (5 bases). The germline V gene encodes CDR1 SQVTM and CDR2 ANQGSEA. The CDR3 has 14 residues. V gave up 7 bases and J gave up 5 bases, with 20 bases separating them. The CDR3 loop reads CSAIKGTDSYGYTF. The DNA of the CDR3 is TGCAGCGCGATAAAAGGGACCGATAGTTATGGCTACACCTTC.

The chain has TRBV5-6 and TRBJ1-2; 10 nucleotides align to TRBD1. There are 13 residues in the CDR3. Germline V gives CDR1 SGHDT, CDR2 YYEEEE. Trimming removed 4 bases from V and 6 bases from J; junction bases left unmatched: 3. In DNA form, the CDR3 reads TGTGCCAGCAGCAGGGACAGGGGCGATGGCTACACCTTC. Its protein is CASSRDRGDGYTF.

This clone has only a few counts. The V gene is TRBV2, the J gene TRBJ1-2, with TRBD1 identical over 9 bases. J was trimmed by 6 bases and V by 8 bases; bases with no gene match: 10. The CDR3 consists of 14 residues. Germline V gene data show CDR1 as SNHLY and CDR2 as FYNNEI. The CDR3 is CASADSQGADGYTF. Here the CDR3 DNA reads TGTGCCAGCGCTGACTCACAGGGGGCGGATGGCTACACCTTC.

The V call is TRBV9, the J call TRBJ1-1, with a weak D call TRBD1 (6 bases). Trimming removed 3 bases from V and 6 bases from J, with 15 bases in between. Germline V gene lookup returns CDR1 SGDLS and CDR2 YYNGEE. This CDR3 comprises 14 residues. The CDR3 DNA reads as TGTGCCAGCAGCGGAGGGGGGATGGGGCCTGAAGCTTTCTTT. Translating gives CASSGGGMGPEAFF.

J is TRBJ1-1 and V is TRBV2; possible D gene TRBD1, 5 bases. V gave up 6 bases and J gave up 6 bases, with 11 bases separating them. This CDR3 has 12 amino acids. Germline lookup yields CDR1 SNHLY and CDR2 FYNNEI. The DNA of the CDR3 is TGTGCCAGCAGCGACCTGGGGGCTGAAGCTTTCTTT. Protein: CASSDLGAEAFF. The variable domain in full, completed from reference TRBV2 and TRBJ1-1, reads EPEVTQTPSHQVTQMGQEVILRCVPISNHLYFYWYRQILGQKVEFLVSFYNNEISEKSEIFDDQFSVERPDGSNFTLKIRSTKLEDSAMYFCASSDLGAEAFFGQGTRLTVV.

The chain links TRBV11-2 to TRBJ2-5; D is unclear. Per the germline V gene, CDR1 is SGHAT and CDR2 is FQNNGV. The length of the CDR3 is 10 residues. Trimming shortened V by 5 bases and J by 7 bases, and 5 bases separated the two germline ends. The CDR3 here is CASSRVTQYF. In DNA, the CDR3 is TGTGCCAGCAGCCGGGTGACCCAGTACTTC.

The V call is TRBV19, the J call TRBJ1-5, with D uncertain. Germline lookup yields CDR1 LNHDA and CDR2 SQIVND (reference sequence). V was clipped by 1 base and J by 0 bases, with 10 bases between them. The CDR3 contains 16 residues. The CDR3 DNA reads TGTGCCAGTAGTATAGGGCCCGGGTATAGCAATCAGCCCCAGCATTTT. It encodes CASSIGPGYSNQPQHF.

The genes are TRBV10-3 and TRBJ1-2; D gene uncertain. V dropped 10 bases and J dropped 7 bases, with 25 bases sitting between them. CDR3 length: 15 amino acids. Germline V CDR1 and CDR2: ENHRY, SYGVKD. The CDR3 is CATFFKMGRESGYTF. In DNA, the CDR3 is TGTGCCACTTTTTTCAAAATGGGGAGGGAGTCTGGCTACACCTTC.

J is TRBJ1-2 and V is TRBV6-5, with 9 bases identical to TRBD1. The germline V gene encodes CDR1 MNHEY and CDR2 SVGAGI. This CDR3 region has 13 residues. Germline trimming cut 2 bases from V and 8 bases from J; bases unmatched to any gene: 3. The CDR3 is CASSYGQGIGYTF. The CDR3 region has the DNA TGTGCCAGCAGTTACGGACAGGGGATAGGCTACACCTTC.

The V gene is TRBV7-2, the J gene TRBJ2-5; D gene uncertain. The germline CDR1 and CDR2 sequences are SGHTA and FQGNSA. CDR3 size: 13 residues. V dropped 2 bases and J dropped 2 bases, with 6 bases sitting between them. This CDR3 is CASSLPRQETQYF. DNA of the CDR3: TGTGCCAGCAGCTTACCCAGGCAAGAGACCCAGTACTTC.

The V gene is TRBV11-2, the J gene TRBJ2-1, with 8 bases matching TRBD2. Unmatched junction bases numbered 15, after V lost 5 bases and J lost 3 bases. Germline V gene sequence: CDR1 SGHAT, CDR2 FQNNGV. This CDR3 spans 18 amino acids. CDR3 sequence: CASSNPSRTSGFYNEQFF. The CDR3 DNA follows: TGTGCCAGCAGCAACCCAAGTAGAACTAGCGGATTCTACAATGAGCAGTTCTTC.

CDR3: CASSLRRADEAFF. Here the CDR3 DNA reads TGTGCCAGCTCACTCCGTCGGGCAGACGAAGCTTTCTTT. This rearrangement joins TRBV18 to TRBJ1-1; D gene unclear. This CDR3 is 13 amino acids long. CDR1 KGHSH and CDR2 LQKENI come from the germline V gene. Trimming left V 4 bases short and J 8 bases short, with 14 bases between.

The rearrangement joins TRBV10-3 to TRBJ2-1; D unresolved. Germline V gene data show CDR1 as ENHRY and CDR2 as SYGVKD. V dropped 2 bases and J dropped 5 bases, with 1 base sitting between them. The length of the CDR3 is 11 residues. CDR3 amino acids: CAISENNEQFF. Written as DNA, the CDR3 is TGTGCCATCAGTGAGAACAATGAGCAGTTCTTC.

The chain uses TRBV4-1 and TRBJ1-2, with 7 bases identical to TRBD1. Germline loops: CDR1 MGHRA, CDR2 YSYEKL. The CDR3 spans 15 residues. J lost 5 bases, V lost 5 bases, and 11 bases had no gene match. CDR3 nucleotides: TGCGCCAGCAGCATCGACAGGGACTCTTGGTATGGCTACACCTTC. Its translation: CASSIDRDSWYGYTF.

The V gene is TRBV4-3, the J gene TRBJ1-4, with TRBD1 matching 7 bases. CDR3 length: 14 amino acids. The junction had 6 bases not matched to a gene; V was cut back by 3 bases and J by 8 bases. Germline CDR1 LGHNA, CDR2 YSLEER. In DNA, the CDR3 is TGCGCCAGCAGCCATGACAGGGTGGACGAAAAACTGTTTTTT. Translation: CASSHDRVDEKLFF.

The chain recombines TRBV18 with TRBJ2-7, with a possible D match to TRBD2 (6 bases). Germline V lookup: CDR1 KGHSH, CDR2 LQKENI. The CDR3 length is 14 residues. The germline V and J ends were trimmed by 2 bases and 6 bases, with 14 bases remaining between them. CDR3 sequence: CASSPAGRGSEQYV. For the CDR3, the DNA is TGTGCCAGCTCACCAGCGGGACGAGGGAGCGAGCAGTACGTC.